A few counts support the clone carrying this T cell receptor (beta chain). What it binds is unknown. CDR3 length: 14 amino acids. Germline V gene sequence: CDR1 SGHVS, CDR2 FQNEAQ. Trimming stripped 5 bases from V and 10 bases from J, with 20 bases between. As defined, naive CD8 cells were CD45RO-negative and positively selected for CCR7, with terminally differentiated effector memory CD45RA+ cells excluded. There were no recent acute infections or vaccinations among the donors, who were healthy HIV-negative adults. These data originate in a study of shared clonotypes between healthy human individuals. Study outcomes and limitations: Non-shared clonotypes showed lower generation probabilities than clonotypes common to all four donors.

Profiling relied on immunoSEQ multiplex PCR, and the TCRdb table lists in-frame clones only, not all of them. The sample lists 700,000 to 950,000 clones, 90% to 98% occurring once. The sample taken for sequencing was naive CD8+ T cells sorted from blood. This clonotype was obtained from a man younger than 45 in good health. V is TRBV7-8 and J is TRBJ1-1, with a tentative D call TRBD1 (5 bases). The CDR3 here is CASSPRPDTLGAFF. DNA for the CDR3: TGTGCCAGCAGCCCTCGCCCGGACACACTTGGAGCTTTCTTT.